Presented here are 13 T cell receptor beta chains from one specimen sequenced in a study of blood T cell repertoires in COVID-19. The table came from immunoSEQ multiplex PCR; TCRdb's copy has only in-frame clones and leaves some out. Of around 400,000 clones listed, about 90% were seen once; the top ten hold 2.3%. Sequences were obtained from peripheral blood. Receptors originate from a woman aged 60-75 years with COVID-19, enrolled during active disease.

This clone was counted a single time. The genes are TRBV15 and TRBJ1-5; D call uncertain. V gave up 0 bases and J gave up 1 base, with 10 bases separating them. Germline V gene lookup returns CDR1 LNHNV and CDR2 YYDKDF (reference sequence). The CDR3 runs 16 residues. The CDR3 DNA follows: TGTGCCACCAGCAGAGATAGATCGAGGAGCAATCAGCCCCAGCATTTT. The encoded protein is CATSRDRSRSNQPQHF.

The chain uses TRBV18 and TRBJ2-7; a possible D gene is TRBD1 (5 bases). V was cut by 3 bases and J by 3 bases, with 12 bases left in between. Germline values: CDR1 KGHSH, CDR2 LQKENI. The length of the CDR3 is 14 residues. The CDR3 spells CASSPSRAIYEQYF. CDR3 DNA: TGTGCCAGCTCACCGAGCAGGGCGATCTACGAGCAGTACTTC.

This CDR3 reads CASSIPGYGANVLTF. The CDR3 DNA is TGTGCCAGTAGTATTCCCGGGTATGGGGCCAACGTCCTGACTTTC. The rearrangement joins TRBV19 to TRBJ2-6, with unresolved D. The V gene lost 3 bases and the J gene lost 3 bases, with 9 bases spanning the gap. Germline V gives CDR1 LNHDA, CDR2 SQIVND (reference sequence). The length of the CDR3 is 15 residues. Complete variable domain (other parts from reference TRBV19 and TRBJ2-6): DGGITQSPKYLFRKEGQNVTLSCEQNLNHDAMYWYRQDPGQGLRLIYYSQIVNDFQKGDIAEGYSVSREKKESFPLTVTSAQKNPTAFYLCASSIPGYGANVLTFGAGSRLTVL.

In regard to this clone: Other DNA sequences from this sample encode an identical CDR3 as well. The V gene is TRBV2, the J gene TRBJ1-2; perhaps TRBD1 as D (6 bases). V lost 1 base to trimming and J lost 3 bases, with 6 bases between them. CDR3 length: 13 amino acids. The germline gives CDR1 SNHLY, CDR2 FYNNEI. CDR3 residues: CASSEDRDYGYTF. As DNA, the CDR3 is TGTGCCAGCAGTGAAGACAGGGACTATGGCTACACCTTC.

This sequence joins TRBV9 and TRBJ2-5; 7 nucleotides line up with TRBD1. CDR3 length: 17 residues. The V and J ends lost 1 base and 5 bases, in that order; junction bases with no gene match: 14. Germline V gene lookup returns CDR1 SGDLS and CDR2 YYNGEE. The CDR3: CASSVRSTDRLGETQYF. The CDR3 bases are TGTGCCAGCAGCGTACGGTCAACGGACAGGCTGGGGGAGACCCAGTACTTC.

The chain carries TRBV5-1 and TRBJ2-2; 11 bases line up with TRBD1. CDR3 length: 18 residues. CDR1 and CDR2 from the germline V gene are SGHRS and YFSETQ. The ends lost 3 bases at V and 2 bases at J; junction bases unmatched: 9. The CDR3: CASSSWTGGAGNTGELFF. CDR3 sequence (DNA): TGCGCCAGCAGCTCTTGGACAGGGGGCGCAGGAAACACCGGGGAGCTGTTTTTT.

The chain couples TRBV30 to TRBJ1-1; tentatively, D is TRBD1 (6 bases). Germline lookup yields CDR1 GTSNPN and CDR2 SVGIG (reference sequence). CDR3 length: 14 residues. V was trimmed by 2 bases and J by 11 bases, leaving 21 bases between them. CDR3 bases: TGTGCCTGGAGTCTGGCCGGGGGGCGCGGTCAGGCTTTCTTT. It codes for CAWSLAGGRGQAFF.

V gene TRBV7-2 combines with J gene TRBJ2-2; 9 nucleotides match TRBD2. CDR3 length: 14 residues. V gave up 4 bases and J gave up 7 bases; unmatched junction bases: 4. Per the germline V gene, CDR1 is SGHTA and CDR2 is FQGNSA. This chain's CDR3 is CASSSQRGVGELFF. CDR3 nucleotide sequence: TGTGCCAGCAGCTCCCAGCGGGGGGTCGGGGAGCTGTTTTTT.

The chain recombines TRBV9 with TRBJ2-7, with 8 nucleotides matching TRBD1. The ends lost 4 bases at V and 7 bases at J; junction bases unmatched: 13. The CDR3 extends over 15 amino acids. From germline, CDR1 is SGDLS and CDR2 YYNGEE. The CDR3 bases are TGTGCCAGCAGCCTTACAGGGGGTGAATCGGGAGAGCAGTACTTC. As protein: CASSLTGGESGEQYF. Based on the CDR3 plus reference TRBV9 and TRBJ2-7, the full variable domain is DSGVTQTPKHLITATGQRVTLRCSPRSGDLSVYWYQQSLDQGLQFLIQYYNGEERAKGNILERFSAQQFPDLHSELNLSSLELGDSALYFCASSLTGGESGEQYFGPGTRLTVT.

The chain carries TRBV11-3 and TRBJ2-7, with D possibly matching TRBD1 (6 bases). Germline loops: CDR1 SGHNT, CDR2 YENEEA. The CDR3 loop spans 12 amino acids. Trimming took 8 bases from V and 2 from J, leaving 10 bases between them. CDR3 DNA: TGTGCCAGCTCCAGGGGAACCTACGAGCAGTACTTC. It encodes CASSRGTYEQYF.

The rearrangement links TRBV5-1 to TRBJ2-1, with a possible D match to TRBD1 (5 bases). V lost 2 bases, J lost 4 bases, and 10 bases lay in between. CDR3 length equals 14 residues. CDR1 is SGHRS, CDR2 YFSETQ, per germline. CDR3 sequence (DNA): TGCGCCAGCAGCTTCCCAGGGCCATACAATGAGCAGTTCTTC. It translates to CASSFPGPYNEQFF.

The rearrangement joins TRBV2 to TRBJ1-5; D remains ambiguous. This CDR3 is built from 19 residues. Deletions cut 4 bases from V and 4 bases from J, with 26 bases between. Germline values: CDR1 SNHLY, CDR2 FYNNEI. Written as DNA, the CDR3 is TGTGCCAGCAGTGTAAGGATCGACGCTTCTTTAATAGCAAATCAGCCCCAGCATTTT. This translates into CASSVRIDASLIANQPQHF.

The V gene is TRBV4-2, the J gene TRBJ1-5; TRBD1 is a possible D gene (6 bases). Germline CDR1 and CDR2: LGHNA and YNFKEQ. With 0 bases removed from V and 3 bases from J, the gap between germline ends came to 18 bases. CDR3 length: 18 amino acids. The chain's CDR3 is CASSQDVREQGLNQPQHF. As DNA, the CDR3 is TGTGCCAGCAGCCAAGATGTGAGGGAACAGGGCCTCAATCAGCCCCAGCATTTT.